This T cell receptor (beta chain) appears in the sequencing data of a study of CD8 T cells in ankylosing spondylitis. Points from the study as a whole: Blood of patients with ankylosing spondylitis appeared to be characterized by a TCR beta motif of eight highly homologous variants. The authors reported significant enrichment of disease-linked clones in matched ankylosing spondylitis synovial fluid.

Germline-derived CDR1 and CDR2 are SGHAT and FQNNGV. Germline trimming cut 3 bases from V and 6 bases from J; bases unmatched to any gene: 12. CDR3 size: 17 residues. 5'-RACE, quantitative and with molecular barcodes, yielded the TCR beta libraries. Each CDR3 protein is one row after TCRdb ran MiXCR on the 5' RACE reads. The sample has roughly 470,000 distinct CDR3 sequences, 20% to 30% seen once. This clonotype has more than one count but fewer than ten. What it recognizes is unknown. The J gene is TRBJ2-3, the V gene TRBV11-2; TRBD2 agrees at 10 bases. This clonotype was sampled from a male donor with ankylosing spondylitis. Sample: blood, either unsorted or a sorted T cell fraction (not recorded which). The CDR3 nucleotides are TGTGCCAGCAGCTTGGAAGGGCTAGCGGGAGTTGGGGATACGCAGTATTTT. Translating gives CASSLEGLAGVGDTQYF.